This T cell receptor beta chain originates from a study of shared clonotypes between healthy human individuals. About this clone itself: Its antigen is unknown. Other DNA sequences in this sample translate to the same CDR3.

Only in-frame clones appear in the TCRdb table, and some are missing; sequencing was by immunoSEQ multiplex PCR. The profile shows 500,000 to 550,000 clones, more than 95% of them singletons. V lost 5 bases and J lost 1; bases outside the gene matches: 1. The CDR3 sequence is 13 residues long. CDR1 MDHEN and CDR2 SYDVKM come from the germline V gene. Study-level points and caveats: Represented diversity, genetic and exposure-history alike, was limited by few donors.

The chain recombines TRBV28 with TRBJ1-1, with 7 bases fitting TRBD1. The TCR sequence derives from a young woman in good health. Source material: naive CD4+ T cells sorted from blood. Subset: CD45RA+ positively selected. The CDR3: CASSPGGNTEAFF. CDR3 nucleotides: TGTGCCAGCAGTCCAGGGGGGAACACTGAAGCTTTCTTT.